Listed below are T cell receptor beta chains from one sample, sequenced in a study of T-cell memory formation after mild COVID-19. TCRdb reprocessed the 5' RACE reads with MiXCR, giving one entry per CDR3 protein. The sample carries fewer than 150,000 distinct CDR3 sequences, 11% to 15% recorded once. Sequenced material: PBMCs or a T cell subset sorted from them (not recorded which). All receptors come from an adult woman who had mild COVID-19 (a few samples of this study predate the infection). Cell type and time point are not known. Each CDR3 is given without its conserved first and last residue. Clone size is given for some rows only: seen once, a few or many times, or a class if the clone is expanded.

ASSQDIGTTYNEQF TRBJ2-1 - TRBV14
ASSEDVGDTQY TRBJ2-3 - TRBV25-1
SVWLMNTEAF TRBJ1-1 few TRBV29-1
ATSRSTTGNEKLF TRBJ1-4 - TRBV15
ATSRGSGGSYEQY TRBJ2-7 few TRBV15
ASSQEGLLLAGDTDTQY TRBJ2-3 - TRBV4-3
ASSQDNIIGFTGELF TRBJ2-2 - TRBV4-3
ASSQDPWAHGNTEAF TRBJ1-1 many TRBV4-3
ASSVIPGDTQY TRBJ2-3 few TRBV9
ASSLGSLAEDIQY TRBJ2-4 - TRBV7-9
ASSEAGSLNRITDTQY TRBJ2-3 - TRBV2
ASSATGEWDTEAF TRBJ1-1 few TRBV6-5
ASIPLRGDSYEQY TRBJ2-7 - TRBV7-3
ASSQVYREADTGELF TRBJ2-2 few TRBV4-3
ASSGGAGEKLF TRBJ1-4 - TRBV12-3/TRBV12-4